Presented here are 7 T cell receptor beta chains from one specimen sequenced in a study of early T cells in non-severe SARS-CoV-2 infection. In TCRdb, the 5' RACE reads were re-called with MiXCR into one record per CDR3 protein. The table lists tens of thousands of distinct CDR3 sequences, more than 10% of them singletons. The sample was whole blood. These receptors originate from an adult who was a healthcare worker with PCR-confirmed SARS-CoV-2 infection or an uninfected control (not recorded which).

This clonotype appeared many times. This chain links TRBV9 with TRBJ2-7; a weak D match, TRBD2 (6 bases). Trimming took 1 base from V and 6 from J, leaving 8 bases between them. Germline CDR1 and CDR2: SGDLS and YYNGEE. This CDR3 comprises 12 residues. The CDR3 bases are TGTGCCAGCAGCGTATTGGGGGGCGAGCAGTACTTC. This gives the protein CASSVLGGEQYF. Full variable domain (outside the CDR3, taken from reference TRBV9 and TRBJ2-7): DSGVTQTPKHLITATGQRVTLRCSPRSGDLSVYWYQQSLDQGLQFLIQYYNGEERAKGNILERFSAQQFPDLHSELNLSSLELGDSALYFCASSVLGGEQYFGPGTRLTVT.

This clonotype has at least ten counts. This chain's CDR3 is CASSQGQHYGYTF. The DNA for the CDR3 is TGTGCCAGCAGCCAGGGACAGCACTATGGCTACACCTTC. This chain links TRBV14 with TRBJ1-2, with TRBD1 matching 7 bases. This CDR3 is built from 13 residues. Per the germline V gene, CDR1 is SGHDN and CDR2 is FVKESK. After removal of 3 bases from V and 3 bases from J, the junction contained 1 base not matched to a gene. Variable domain in full (rest from reference TRBV14 and TRBJ1-2): EAGVTQFPSHSVIEKGQTVTLRCDPISGHDNLYWYRRVMGKEIKFLLHFVKESKQDESGMPNNRFLAERTGGTYSTLKVQPAELEDSGVYFCASSQGQHYGYTFGSGTRLTVV.

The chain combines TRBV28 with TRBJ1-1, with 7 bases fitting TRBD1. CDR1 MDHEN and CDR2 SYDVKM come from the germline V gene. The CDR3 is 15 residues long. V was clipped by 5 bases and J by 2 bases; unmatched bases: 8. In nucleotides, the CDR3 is TGTGCCAGCAGTATCCCCCAGGGGGACAACACTGAAGCTTTCTTT. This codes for CASSIPQGDNTEAFF.

The CDR3 DNA follows: TGCAGCGTTGATTGGGTCCCATCCTACAATGAGCAGTTCTTC. Translation gives CSVDWVPSYNEQFF. The rearrangement joins TRBV29-1 to TRBJ2-1; D gene uncertain. V lost 3 bases to trimming and J lost 1 base, with 10 bases between them. The CDR3 totals 14 residues. Germline assignment: CDR1 SQVTM and CDR2 ANQGSEA.

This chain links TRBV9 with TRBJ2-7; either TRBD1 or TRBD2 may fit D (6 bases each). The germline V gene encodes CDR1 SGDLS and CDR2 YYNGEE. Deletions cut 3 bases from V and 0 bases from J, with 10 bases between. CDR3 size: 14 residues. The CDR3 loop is CASSAGGISYEQYF. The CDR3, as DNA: TGTGCCAGCAGCGCCGGGGGCATCTCCTACGAGCAGTACTTC.

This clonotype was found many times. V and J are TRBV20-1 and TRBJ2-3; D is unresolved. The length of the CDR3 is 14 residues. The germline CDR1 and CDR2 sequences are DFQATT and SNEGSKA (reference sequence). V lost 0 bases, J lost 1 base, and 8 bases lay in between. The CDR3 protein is CSARDIRGTDTQYF. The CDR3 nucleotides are TGCAGTGCTAGAGATATCAGAGGCACAGATACGCAGTATTTT.

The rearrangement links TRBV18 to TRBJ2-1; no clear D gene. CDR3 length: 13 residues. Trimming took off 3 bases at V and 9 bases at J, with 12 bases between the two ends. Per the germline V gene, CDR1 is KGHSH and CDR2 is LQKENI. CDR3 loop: CASSPFDESEQFF. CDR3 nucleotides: TGTGCCAGCTCACCCTTCGACGAGAGTGAGCAGTTCTTC.